The 9 T cell receptor beta chains below all came from one sample that was sequenced in a study of T cells after yellow fever vaccination. TCRdb independently ran MiXCR on the 5' RACE reads; one entry per CDR3 protein. This table holds about 220,000 distinct CDR3 sequences, more than 3% found once. Sequencing was performed on CD4+ T cells sorted from PBMCs, taken 10 days after the yellow fever booster vaccination. These receptors were obtained from a young man who received the YFV17D yellow fever vaccine.

This chain uses TRBV29-1 with TRBJ2-7, with D perhaps matching TRBD2 (6 bases). This CDR3 is built from 14 residues. CDR1 and CDR2 from the germline V gene are SQVTM and ANQGSEA. With 3 bases removed from V and 4 bases from J, the gap between germline ends came to 16 bases. The CDR3 is CSVDSAGGSYEQYF. CDR3 in DNA: TGCAGCGTTGACTCTGCTGGGGGGTCGTACGAGCAGTACTTC.

The chain uses TRBV14 and TRBJ1-5, with unresolved D. This CDR3 comprises 14 residues. Germline V gene sequence: CDR1 SGHDN, CDR2 FVKESK. The ends were cut back, 1 base at V and 4 bases at J, with 8 bases in the middle. The CDR3 coding sequence is TGTGCCAGCAGCCAAGTGGCTGGGAATCAGCCCCAGCATTTT. Residues: CASSQVAGNQPQHF.

In its sample, this clonotype was seen many times. The chain recombines TRBV6-5 with TRBJ1-1, with no clear D. With 4 bases removed from V and 5 bases from J, the gap between germline ends came to 14 bases. In germline, CDR1 is MNHEY, CDR2 SVGAGI. The CDR3 totals 14 residues. CDR3 DNA: TGTGCCAGCAGTTTAGGCCCGATTAGGACTGAAGCTTTCTTT. As protein: CASSLGPIRTEAFF.

This chain joins TRBV20-1 and TRBJ1-5; no firm D call. Per germline, CDR1 DFQATT and CDR2 SNEGSKA (reference sequence). The CDR3 spans 13 residues. V was cut by 3 bases and J by 0 bases, with 6 bases left in between. CDR3 protein: CSASGNSNQPQHF. CDR3 coding DNA: TGCAGTGCTAGTGGCAATAGCAATCAGCCCCAGCATTTT.

This clonotype came up a few times. V gene TRBV4-2 combines with J gene TRBJ2-4, with no clear D. The CDR3 extends over 14 amino acids. Germline CDR1 is LGHNA and CDR2 is YNFKEQ. Trimming pared 8 bases from V and 0 bases from J, leaving 11 bases between. In DNA, the CDR3 is TGTGCCAGCTCAAGCAGAGAAGCCAAAAACATTCAGTACTTC. Its protein is CASSSREAKNIQYF.

A few counts support this clonotype. The chain is built from TRBV19 and TRBJ2-2, with D possibly being TRBD1 (5 bases). Germline CDR1 is LNHDA and CDR2 is SQIVND (reference sequence). V lost 7 bases, J lost 0 bases, and 12 bases lay in between. The CDR3 length is 15 residues. The CDR3 bases are TGTGCCAGTACCCCAATCAGGGCGAACACCGGGGAGCTGTTTTTT. This sequence encodes CASTPIRANTGELFF. The full variable domain, rest sourced from reference TRBV19 and TRBJ2-2, is DGGITQSPKYLFRKEGQNVTLSCEQNLNHDAMYWYRQDPGQGLRLIYYSQIVNDFQKGDIAEGYSVSREKKESFPLTVTSAQKNPTAFYLCASTPIRANTGELFFGEGSRLTVL.

This rearrangement joins TRBV7-2 to TRBJ2-4; D remains ambiguous. CDR3 length: 17 residues. Germline V gives CDR1 SGHTA, CDR2 FQGNSA. V gave up 5 bases and J gave up 3 bases, with 20 bases separating them. CDR3 bases: TGTGCCAGCAGCCCAAAAACGGCCAATTCAGTCAAAAACATTCAGTACTTC. Translating it yields CASSPKTANSVKNIQYF.

In its sample, this clonotype was seen many times. The genes are TRBV29-1 and TRBJ1-2; D might be TRBD1 (6 bases). The CDR3 is 12 amino acids. The germline gives CDR1 SQVTM, CDR2 ANQGSEA. The V and J ends lost 4 bases and 3 bases respectively, with 9 bases between them. The CDR3: CSVVGGDYGYTF. CDR3 nucleotide sequence: TGCAGCGTTGTAGGGGGGGACTATGGCTACACCTTC. Variable domain in full (rest from reference TRBV29-1 and TRBJ1-2): SAVISQKPSRDICQRGTSLTIQCQVDSQVTMMFWYRQQPGQSLTLIATANQGSEATYESGFVIDKFPISRPNLTFSTLTVSNMSPEDSSIYLCSVVGGDYGYTFGSGTRLTVV.

This clonotype showed up many times. CDR3 nucleotides: TGTGCCAGCAGTTACTTCGGCGGCTCCCAGCCCCAGCATTTT. Translated, it gives CASSYFGGSQPQHF. The rearrangement joins TRBV6-2 or TRBV6-3 to TRBJ1-5, with D uncertain. The CDR3 consists of 14 residues. CDR1 and CDR2 from the germline V gene are MNHEY and SVGEGT. V dropped 1 base and J dropped 7 bases, with 11 bases sitting between them.